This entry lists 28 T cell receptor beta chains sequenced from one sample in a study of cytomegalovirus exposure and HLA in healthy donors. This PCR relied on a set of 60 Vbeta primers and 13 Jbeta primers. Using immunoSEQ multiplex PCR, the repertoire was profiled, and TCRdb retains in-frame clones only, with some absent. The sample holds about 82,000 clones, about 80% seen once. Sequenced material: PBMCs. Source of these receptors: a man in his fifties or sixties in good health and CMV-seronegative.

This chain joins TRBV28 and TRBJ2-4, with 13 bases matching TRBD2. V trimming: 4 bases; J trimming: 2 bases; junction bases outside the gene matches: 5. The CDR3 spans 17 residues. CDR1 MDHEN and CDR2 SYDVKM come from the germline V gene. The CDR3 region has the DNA TGTGCCAGCAGTTATACTAGCGGGGGGGCTTCCAAAAACATTCAGTACTTC. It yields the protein CASSYTSGGASKNIQYF. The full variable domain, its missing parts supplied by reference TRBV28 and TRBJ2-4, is DVKVTQSSRYLVKRTGEKVFLECVQDMDHENMFWYRQDPGLGLRLIYFSYDVKMKEKGDIPEGYSVSREKKERFSLILESASTNQTSMYLCASSYTSGGASKNIQYFGAGTRLSVL.

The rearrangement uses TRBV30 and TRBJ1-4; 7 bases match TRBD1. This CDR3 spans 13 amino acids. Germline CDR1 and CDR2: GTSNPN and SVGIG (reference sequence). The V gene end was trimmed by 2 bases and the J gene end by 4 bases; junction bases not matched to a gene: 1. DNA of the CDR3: TGTGCCTGGAGTAGGGGGCTTAATGAAAAACTGTTTTTT. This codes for CAWSRGLNEKLFF.

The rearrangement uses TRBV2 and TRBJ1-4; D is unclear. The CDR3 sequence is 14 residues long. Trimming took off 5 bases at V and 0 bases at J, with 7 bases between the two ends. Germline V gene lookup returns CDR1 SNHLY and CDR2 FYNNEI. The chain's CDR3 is CASSQVTTNEKLFF. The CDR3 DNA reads TGTGCCAGCAGTCAGGTGACAACTAATGAAAAACTGTTTTTT. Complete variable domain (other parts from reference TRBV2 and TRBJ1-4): EPEVTQTPSHQVTQMGQEVILRCVPISNHLYFYWYRQILGQKVEFLVSFYNNEISEKSEIFDDQFSVERPDGSNFTLKIRSTKLEDSAMYFCASSQVTTNEKLFFGSGTQLSVL.

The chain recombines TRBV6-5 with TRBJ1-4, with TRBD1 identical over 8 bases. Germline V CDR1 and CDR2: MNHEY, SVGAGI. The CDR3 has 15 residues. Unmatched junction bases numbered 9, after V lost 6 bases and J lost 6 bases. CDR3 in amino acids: CASSRPGTGDEKLFF. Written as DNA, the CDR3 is TGTGCCAGCAGCCGCCCCGGGACAGGAGATGAAAAACTGTTTTTT.

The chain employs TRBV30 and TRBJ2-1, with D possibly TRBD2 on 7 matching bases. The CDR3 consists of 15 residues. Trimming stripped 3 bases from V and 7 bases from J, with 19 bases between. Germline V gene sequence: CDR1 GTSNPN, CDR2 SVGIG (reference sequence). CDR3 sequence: CAWRISGGAGNEQFF. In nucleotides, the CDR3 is TGTGCCTGGAGGATAAGTGGGGGGGCTGGGAATGAGCAGTTCTTC.

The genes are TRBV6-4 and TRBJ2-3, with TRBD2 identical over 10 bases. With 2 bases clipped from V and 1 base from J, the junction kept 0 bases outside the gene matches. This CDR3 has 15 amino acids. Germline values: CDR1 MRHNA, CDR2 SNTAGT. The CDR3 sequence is CASSDGTSGTDTQYF. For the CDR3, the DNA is TGTGCCAGCAGTGACGGGACTAGCGGCACAGATACGCAGTATTTT.

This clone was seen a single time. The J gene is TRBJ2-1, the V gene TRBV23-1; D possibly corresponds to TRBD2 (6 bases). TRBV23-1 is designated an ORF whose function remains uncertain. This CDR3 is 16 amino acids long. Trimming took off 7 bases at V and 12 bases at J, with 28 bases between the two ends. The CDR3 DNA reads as TGCGCCAGCATCCGACACCGGGACTCCAAGAGGATTGGGCAGTTCTTC. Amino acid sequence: CASIRHRDSKRIGQFF.

Here the CDR3 reads CASSFQLAGGRNEQFF. The CDR3 coding sequence is TGTGCCAGCAGCTTCCAACTAGCGGGGGGCCGCAATGAGCAGTTCTTC. V and J are TRBV7-3 and TRBJ2-1; TRBD2 agrees at 12 bases. The CDR3 consists of 16 residues. V lost 3 bases and J lost 6; bases outside the gene matches: 6. Germline CDR1 SGHTA, CDR2 FQGTGA.

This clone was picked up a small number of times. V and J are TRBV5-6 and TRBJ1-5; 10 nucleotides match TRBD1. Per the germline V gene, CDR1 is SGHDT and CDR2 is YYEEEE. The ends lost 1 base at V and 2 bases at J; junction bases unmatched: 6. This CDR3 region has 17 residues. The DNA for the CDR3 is TGTGCCAGCAGCTTGCGATGGGACAGGGGCGGCAATCAGCCCCAGCATTTT. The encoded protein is CASSLRWDRGGNQPQHF.

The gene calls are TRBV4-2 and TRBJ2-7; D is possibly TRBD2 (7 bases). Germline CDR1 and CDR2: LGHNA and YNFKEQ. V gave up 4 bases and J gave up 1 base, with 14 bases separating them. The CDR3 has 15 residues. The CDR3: CASSPLGGGSYEQYF. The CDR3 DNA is TGTGCCAGCAGCCCCCTAGGGGGGGGGTCCTACGAGCAGTACTTC.

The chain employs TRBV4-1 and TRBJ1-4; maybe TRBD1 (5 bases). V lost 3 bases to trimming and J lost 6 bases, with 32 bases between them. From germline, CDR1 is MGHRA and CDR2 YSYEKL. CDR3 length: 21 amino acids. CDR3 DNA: TGCGCCAGCAGCCATCTCAATAAGGGGTCTGATAGGGCCAGTTTACATGAAAAACTGTTTTTT. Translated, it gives CASSHLNKGSDRASLHEKLFF.

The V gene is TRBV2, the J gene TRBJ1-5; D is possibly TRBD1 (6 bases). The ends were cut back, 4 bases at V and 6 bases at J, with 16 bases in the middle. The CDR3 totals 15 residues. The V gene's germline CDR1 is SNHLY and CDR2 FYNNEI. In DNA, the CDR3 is TGTGCCAGCAGTGGGGGCAGGGGCGGCACTCAGCCCCAGCATTTT. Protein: CASSGGRGGTQPQHF.

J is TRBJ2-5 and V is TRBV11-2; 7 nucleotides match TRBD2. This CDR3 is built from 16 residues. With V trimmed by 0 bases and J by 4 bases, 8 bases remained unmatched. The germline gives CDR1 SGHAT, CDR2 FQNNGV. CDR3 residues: CASSLEGGGGGETQYF. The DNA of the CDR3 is TGTGCCAGCAGCTTAGAGGGCGGGGGAGGTGGAGAGACCCAGTACTTC.

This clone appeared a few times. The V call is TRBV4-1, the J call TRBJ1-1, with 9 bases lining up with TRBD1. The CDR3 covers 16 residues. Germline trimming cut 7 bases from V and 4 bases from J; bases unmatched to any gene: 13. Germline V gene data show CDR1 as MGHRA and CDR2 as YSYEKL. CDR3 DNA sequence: TGCGCCAGCAAAGATTTGCCGGGACAGGGATCCACTGAAGCTTTCTTT. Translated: CASKDLPGQGSTEAFF.

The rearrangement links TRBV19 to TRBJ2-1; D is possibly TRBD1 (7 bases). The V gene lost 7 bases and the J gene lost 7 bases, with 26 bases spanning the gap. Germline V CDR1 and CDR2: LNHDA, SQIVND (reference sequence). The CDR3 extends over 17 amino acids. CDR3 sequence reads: CASTRRADSGGRNEQFF. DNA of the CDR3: TGTGCCAGTACCCGTCGGGCGGACTCAGGGGGGCGAAATGAGCAGTTCTTC.

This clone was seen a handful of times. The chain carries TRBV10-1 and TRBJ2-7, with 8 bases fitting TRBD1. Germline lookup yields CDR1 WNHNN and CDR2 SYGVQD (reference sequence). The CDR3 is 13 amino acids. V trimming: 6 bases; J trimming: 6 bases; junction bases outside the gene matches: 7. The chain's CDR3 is CASRGQGAGEQYF. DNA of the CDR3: TGCGCCAGCAGAGGCCAGGGGGCCGGCGAGCAGTACTTC.

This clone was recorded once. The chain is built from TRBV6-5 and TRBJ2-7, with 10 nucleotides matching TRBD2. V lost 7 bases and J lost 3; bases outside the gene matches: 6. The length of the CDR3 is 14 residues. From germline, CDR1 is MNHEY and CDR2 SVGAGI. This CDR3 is CASTRLAGVYEQYF. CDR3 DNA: TGTGCCAGCACTAGACTAGCGGGCGTCTACGAGCAGTACTTC.

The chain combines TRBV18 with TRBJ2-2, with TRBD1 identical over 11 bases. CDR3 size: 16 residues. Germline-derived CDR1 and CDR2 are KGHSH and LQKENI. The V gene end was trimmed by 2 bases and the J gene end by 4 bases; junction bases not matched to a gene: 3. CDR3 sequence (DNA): TGTGCCAGCTCACCATTCGGACAGGGGGCCACCGGGGAGCTGTTTTTT. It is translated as CASSPFGQGATGELFF.

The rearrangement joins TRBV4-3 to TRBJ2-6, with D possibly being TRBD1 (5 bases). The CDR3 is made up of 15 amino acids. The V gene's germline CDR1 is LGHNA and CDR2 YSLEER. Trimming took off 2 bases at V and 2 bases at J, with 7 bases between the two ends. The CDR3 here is CASSQWGAGANVLTF. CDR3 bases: TGCGCCAGCAGCCAATGGGGCGCTGGGGCCAACGTCCTGACTTTC.

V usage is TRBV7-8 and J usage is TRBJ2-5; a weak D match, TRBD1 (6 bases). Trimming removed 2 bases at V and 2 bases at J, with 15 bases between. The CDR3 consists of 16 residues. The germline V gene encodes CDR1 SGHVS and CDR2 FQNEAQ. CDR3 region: CASSLIRTAKQETQYF. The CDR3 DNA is TGTGCCAGCAGCTTAATTCGGACAGCCAAACAAGAGACCCAGTACTTC.

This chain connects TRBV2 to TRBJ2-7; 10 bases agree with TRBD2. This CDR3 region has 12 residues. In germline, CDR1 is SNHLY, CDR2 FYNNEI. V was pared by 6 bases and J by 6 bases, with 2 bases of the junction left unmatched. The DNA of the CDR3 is TGTGCCAGCAGACTAGCGGGGCGCGAGCAGTACTTC. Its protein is CASRLAGREQYF.

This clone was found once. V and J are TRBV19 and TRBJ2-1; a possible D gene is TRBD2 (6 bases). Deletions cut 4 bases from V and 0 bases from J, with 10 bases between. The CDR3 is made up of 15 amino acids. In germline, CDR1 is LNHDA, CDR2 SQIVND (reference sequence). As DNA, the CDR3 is TGTGCCAGTAGTACCGGGACTGTCTCCTACAATGAGCAGTTCTTC. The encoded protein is CASSTGTVSYNEQFF.

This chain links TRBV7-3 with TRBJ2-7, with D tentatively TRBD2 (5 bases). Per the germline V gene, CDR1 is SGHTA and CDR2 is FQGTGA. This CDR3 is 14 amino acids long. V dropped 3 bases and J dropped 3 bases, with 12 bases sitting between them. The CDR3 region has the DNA TGTGCCAGCAGCTTTAGCGCCGAGTTCTACGAGCAGTACTTC. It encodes CASSFSAEFYEQYF. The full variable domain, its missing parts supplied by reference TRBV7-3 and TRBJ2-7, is GAGVSQTPSNKVTEKGKYVELRCDPISGHTALYWYRQSLGQGPEFLIYFQGTGAADDSGLPNDRFFAVRPEGSVSTLKIQRTERGDSAVYLCASSFSAEFYEQYFGPGTRLTVT.

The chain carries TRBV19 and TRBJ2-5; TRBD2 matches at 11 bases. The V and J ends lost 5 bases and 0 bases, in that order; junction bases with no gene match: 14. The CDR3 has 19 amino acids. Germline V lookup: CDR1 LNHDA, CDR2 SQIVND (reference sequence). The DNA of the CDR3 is TGTGCCAGTAGTCCTACCCAGAATAGCGGGGGGGGGTACCAAGAGACCCAGTACTTC. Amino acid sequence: CASSPTQNSGGGYQETQYF.

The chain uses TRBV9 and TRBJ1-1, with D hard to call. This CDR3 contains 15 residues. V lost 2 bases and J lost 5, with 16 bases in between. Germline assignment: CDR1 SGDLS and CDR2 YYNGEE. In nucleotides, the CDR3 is TGTGCCAGCAGCGTTAACGGAGCCCCGGCAACTGAAGCTTTCTTT. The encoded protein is CASSVNGAPATEAFF.

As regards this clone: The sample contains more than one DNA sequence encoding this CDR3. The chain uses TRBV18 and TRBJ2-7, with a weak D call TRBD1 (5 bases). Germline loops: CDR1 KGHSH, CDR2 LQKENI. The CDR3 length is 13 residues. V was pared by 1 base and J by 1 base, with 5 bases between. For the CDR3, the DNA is TGTGCCAGCTCACCACAGGGGTCCTACGAGCAGTACTTC. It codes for CASSPQGSYEQYF.

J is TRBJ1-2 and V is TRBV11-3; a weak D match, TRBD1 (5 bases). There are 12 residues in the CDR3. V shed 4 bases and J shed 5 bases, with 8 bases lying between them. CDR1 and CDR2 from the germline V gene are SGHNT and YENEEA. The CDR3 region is CASSYAGYGYTF. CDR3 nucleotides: TGTGCCAGCAGCTACGCAGGGTATGGCTACACCTTC.

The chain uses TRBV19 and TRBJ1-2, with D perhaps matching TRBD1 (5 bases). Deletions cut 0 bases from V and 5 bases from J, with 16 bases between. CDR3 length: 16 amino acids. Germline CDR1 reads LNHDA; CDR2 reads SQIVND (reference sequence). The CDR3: CASSIDAGPGGYGYTF. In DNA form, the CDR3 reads TGTGCCAGTAGTATAGATGCGGGGCCGGGGGGTTATGGCTACACCTTC.